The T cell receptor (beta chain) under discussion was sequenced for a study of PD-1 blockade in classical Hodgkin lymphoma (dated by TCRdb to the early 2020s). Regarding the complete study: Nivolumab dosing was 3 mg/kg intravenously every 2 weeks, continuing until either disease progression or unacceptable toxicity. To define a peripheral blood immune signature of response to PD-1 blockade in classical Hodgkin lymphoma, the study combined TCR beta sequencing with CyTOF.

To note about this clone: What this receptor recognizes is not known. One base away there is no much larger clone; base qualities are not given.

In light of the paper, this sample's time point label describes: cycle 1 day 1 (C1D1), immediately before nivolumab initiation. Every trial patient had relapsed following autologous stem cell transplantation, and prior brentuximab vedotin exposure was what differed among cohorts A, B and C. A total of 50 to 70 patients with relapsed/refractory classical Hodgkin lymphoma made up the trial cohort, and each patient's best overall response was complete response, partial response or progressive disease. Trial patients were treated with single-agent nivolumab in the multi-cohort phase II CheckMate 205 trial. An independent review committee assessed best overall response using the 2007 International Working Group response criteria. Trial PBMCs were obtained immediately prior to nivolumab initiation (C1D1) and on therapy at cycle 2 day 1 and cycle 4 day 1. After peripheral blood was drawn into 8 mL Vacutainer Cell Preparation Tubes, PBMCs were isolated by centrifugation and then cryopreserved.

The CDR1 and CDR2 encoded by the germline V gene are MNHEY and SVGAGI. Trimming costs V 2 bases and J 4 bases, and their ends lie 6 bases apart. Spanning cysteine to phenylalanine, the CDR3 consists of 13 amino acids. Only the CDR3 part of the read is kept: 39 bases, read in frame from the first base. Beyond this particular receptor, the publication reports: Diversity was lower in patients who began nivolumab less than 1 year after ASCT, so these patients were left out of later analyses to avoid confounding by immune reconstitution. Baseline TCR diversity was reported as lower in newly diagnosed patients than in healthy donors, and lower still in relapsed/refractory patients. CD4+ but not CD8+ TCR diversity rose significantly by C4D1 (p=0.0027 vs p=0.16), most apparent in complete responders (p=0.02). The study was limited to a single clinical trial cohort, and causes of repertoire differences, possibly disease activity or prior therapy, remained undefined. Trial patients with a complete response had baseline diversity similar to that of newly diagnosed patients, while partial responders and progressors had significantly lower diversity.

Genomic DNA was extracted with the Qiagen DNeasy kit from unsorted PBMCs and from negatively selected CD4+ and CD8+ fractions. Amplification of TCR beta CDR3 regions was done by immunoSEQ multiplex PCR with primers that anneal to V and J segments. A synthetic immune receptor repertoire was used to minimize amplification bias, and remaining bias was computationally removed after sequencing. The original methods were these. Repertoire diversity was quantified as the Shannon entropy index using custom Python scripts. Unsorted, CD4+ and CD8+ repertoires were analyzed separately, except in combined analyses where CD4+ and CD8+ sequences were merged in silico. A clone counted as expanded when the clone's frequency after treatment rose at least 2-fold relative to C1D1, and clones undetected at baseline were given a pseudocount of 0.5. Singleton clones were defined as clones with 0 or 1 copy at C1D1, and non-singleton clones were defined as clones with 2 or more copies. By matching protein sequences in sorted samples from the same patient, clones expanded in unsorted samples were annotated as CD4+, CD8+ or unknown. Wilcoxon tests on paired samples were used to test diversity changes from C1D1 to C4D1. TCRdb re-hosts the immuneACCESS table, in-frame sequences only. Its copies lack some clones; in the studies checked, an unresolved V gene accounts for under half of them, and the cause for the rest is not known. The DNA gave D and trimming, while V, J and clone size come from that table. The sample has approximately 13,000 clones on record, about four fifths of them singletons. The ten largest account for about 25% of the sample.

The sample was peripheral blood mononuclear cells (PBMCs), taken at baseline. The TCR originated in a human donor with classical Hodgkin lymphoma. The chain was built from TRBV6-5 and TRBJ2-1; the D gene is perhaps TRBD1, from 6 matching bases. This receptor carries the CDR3 CASSYGTYNEQFF. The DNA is TGTGCCAGCAGTTACGGGACATACAATGAGCAGTTCTTC.